These 10 T cell receptor beta chains originate from one sample sequenced in a study of Graves' ophthalmopathy and Graves' hyperthyroidism. Amplification from RNA transcripts yielded the TCR beta CDR3 regions. An opening RT-PCR round employed HTBI primers and preceded a second-round multiplex PCR. A single record per CDR3 protein comes from TCRdb applying MiXCR to the multiplex PCR reads. This table holds about 1.2 million distinct CDR3 sequences, 35% to 40% found once. Sequenced: peripheral blood or thyroid tissue (not recorded which). The receptors come from an adult man with Graves' hyperthyroidism.

This clonotype came up a few times. CDR3 sequence reads: CASSWDSLGYGYTF. The CDR3 nucleotides are TGTGCCAGCAGCTGGGACAGCCTCGGCTATGGCTACACCTTC. This chain links TRBV3-1 with TRBJ1-2, with TRBD1 matching 7 bases. The ends lost 5 bases at V and 4 bases at J; junction bases unmatched: 7. Germline V gene sequence: CDR1 LGHDT, CDR2 YNNKEL (reference sequence). This CDR3 spans 14 amino acids.

This CDR3 reads CASSSGQGTGNTIYF. The CDR3 coding sequence is TGTGCCAGTAGTTCTGGACAGGGGACTGGAAACACCATATATTTT. This chain links TRBV19 with TRBJ1-3; 9 bases match TRBD1. Germline CDR1 LNHDA, CDR2 SQIVND (reference sequence). Trimming cost V 5 bases and J 2 bases; bases outside gene matches: 4. This CDR3 comprises 15 residues.

In this sample, this clonotype turned up many times. The chain uses TRBV12-3 or TRBV12-4 and TRBJ1-1; 8 nucleotides align to TRBD1. The CDR3 contains 15 residues. V shed 4 bases, J shed 1 base, and the junction held 5 bases outside the gene matches. The CDR3 bases are TGTGCCAGCAGTTCATGGACAGGGTCGAACACTGAAGCTTTCTTT. Encoded protein: CASSSWTGSNTEAFF.

The sample holds a few counts of this clonotype. The genes are TRBV10-1 and TRBJ2-2; 12 positions match TRBD1. Germline V gene sequence: CDR1 WNHNN, CDR2 SYGVQD (reference sequence). The trim removed 0 bases at V and 5 bases at J, leaving 7 bases unmatched. CDR3 length equals 18 residues. The CDR3 protein is CASSESPGTGGATGELFF. The CDR3 DNA sequence: TGCGCCAGCAGTGAGTCGCCCGGGACAGGGGGCGCGACCGGGGAGCTGTTTTTT.

This clonotype was recorded many times. This chain links TRBV6-6 with TRBJ2-7, with D possibly matching TRBD2 (6 bases). The CDR3 spans 15 residues. The germline V gene encodes CDR1 MNHNY and CDR2 SVGAGI (reference sequence). V was shortened by 0 bases and J by 5 bases, with 14 bases between the two germline ends. This CDR3 is CASSYSSLAVHEQYF. The DNA of the CDR3 is TGTGCCAGCAGTTACTCGTCCTTAGCGGTACACGAGCAGTACTTC.

This clonotype was seen many times. The chain combines TRBV7-2 with TRBJ1-4, with D uncertain. The CDR3 is made up of 15 amino acids. Germline V gene data show CDR1 as SGHTA and CDR2 as FQGNSA. Trimming took off 5 bases at V and 7 bases at J, with 17 bases between the two ends. CDR3 nucleotides: TGTGCCAGCAGCCACGGACCGGTGGGCGGTGAAAAACTGTTTTTT. Its translation is CASSHGPVGGEKLFF.

CDR3 in DNA: TGCGCCAGCAGCCAAGATCCGGCAGGGACCTACGAGCAGTACTTC. It translates to CASSQDPAGTYEQYF. The chain joins TRBV4-3 to TRBJ2-7, with D tentatively TRBD1 (5 bases). This CDR3 comprises 15 residues. The V end lost 0 bases, the J end lost 2 bases, and 11 bases lay between the germline ends. Per germline, CDR1 LGHNA and CDR2 YSLEER.

Only one count was recorded for this clonotype. The V and J genes are TRBV7-2 and TRBJ2-5, with D possibly TRBD2 on 5 matching bases. From germline, CDR1 is SGHTA and CDR2 FQGNSA. Deletions cut 6 bases from V and 5 bases from J, with 19 bases between. The CDR3 runs 15 residues. The CDR3 spells CASSPVGGPSETQYF. CDR3 sequence (DNA): TGTGCCAGCAGTCCAGTTGGCGGGCCCTCGGAGACCCAGTACTTC.

This clonotype was detected only a few times. The J gene is TRBJ1-6, the V gene TRBV12-3 or TRBV12-4, with D possibly TRBD1 on 6 matching bases. This CDR3 spans 13 amino acids. Trimming pared 6 bases from V and 10 bases from J, leaving 13 bases between. This CDR3 is CASSPKGDSPLHF. The DNA for the CDR3 is TGTGCCAGCAGCCCGAAGGGGGACTCACCCCTCCACTTT.

The chain recombines TRBV25-1 with TRBJ2-7, with TRBD2 matching 10 bases. This CDR3 has 13 amino acids. Germline CDR1 reads MGHDK; CDR2 reads SYGVNS. Written as DNA, the CDR3 is TGTGCTAGGACCTGGACTAGCGGATACGAGCAGTACTTC. Translating gives CARTWTSGYEQYF.